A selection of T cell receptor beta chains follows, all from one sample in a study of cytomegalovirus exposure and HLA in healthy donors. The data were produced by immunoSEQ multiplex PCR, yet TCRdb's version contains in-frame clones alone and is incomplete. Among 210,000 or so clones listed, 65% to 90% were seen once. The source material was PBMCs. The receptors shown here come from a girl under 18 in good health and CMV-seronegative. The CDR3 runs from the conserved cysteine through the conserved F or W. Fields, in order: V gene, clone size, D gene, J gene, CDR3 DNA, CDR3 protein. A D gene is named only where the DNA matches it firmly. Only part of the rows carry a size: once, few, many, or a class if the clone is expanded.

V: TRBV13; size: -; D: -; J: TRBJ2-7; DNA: TGTGCCAGCAGCTTGGGCAAGATCTACGAGCAGTACTTC; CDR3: CASSLGKIYEQYF
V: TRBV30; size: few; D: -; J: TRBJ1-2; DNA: TGTGCCTGGAGTGCGATAACAGGGAAGTCCTATGGCTACACCTTC; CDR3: CAWSAITGKSYGYTF
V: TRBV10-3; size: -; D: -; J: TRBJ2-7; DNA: TGTGCCATCAGTGAGTCGGAAGGACAGTCACTCGAGCAGTACTTC; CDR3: CAISESEGQSLEQYF
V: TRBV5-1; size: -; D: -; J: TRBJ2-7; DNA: TGCGCCAGCAGCTTAAACTTCGCCGAGCAGTACTTC; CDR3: CASSLNFAEQYF
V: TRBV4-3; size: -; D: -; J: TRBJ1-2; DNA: TGCGCCAGCAGCCAAAGCGGCGCGACAGGCCTCTATGGCTACACCTTC; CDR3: CASSQSGATGLYGYTF
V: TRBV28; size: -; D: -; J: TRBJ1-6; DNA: TGTGCCAGCAGTTTGGGGGCAAATAATTCACCCCTCCACTTT; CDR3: CASSLGANNSPLHF
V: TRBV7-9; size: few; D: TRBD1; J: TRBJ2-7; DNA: TGTGCCAGCAGCCCCCAGGGACAGGGTACGCAAGAGCAGTACTTC; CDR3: CASSPQGQGTQEQYF
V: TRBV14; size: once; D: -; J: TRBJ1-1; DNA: TGTGCCAGCAGCCAAGATGTCGGCAGGGTAGACACTGAAGCTTTCTTT; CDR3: CASSQDVGRVDTEAFF
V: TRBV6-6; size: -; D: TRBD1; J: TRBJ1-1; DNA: TGTGCCAGCAGTTACCCCGGGACAGGGGCCACTGAAGCTTTCTTT; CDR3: CASSYPGTGATEAFF
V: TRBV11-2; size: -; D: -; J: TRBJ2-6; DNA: TGTGCCAGCAGCTTAGGCGGAGGCCTCTACTCTGGGGCCAACGTCCTGACTTTC; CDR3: CASSLGGGLYSGANVLTF
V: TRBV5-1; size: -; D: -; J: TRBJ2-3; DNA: TGCGCCAGCAGCTCTCAGATCACAGATACGCAGTATTTT; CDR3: CASSSQITDTQYF
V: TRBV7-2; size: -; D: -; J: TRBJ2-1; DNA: TGTGCCAGCAGCCACGACAAGAGCTCCTACAATGAGCAGTTCTTC; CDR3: CASSHDKSSYNEQFF
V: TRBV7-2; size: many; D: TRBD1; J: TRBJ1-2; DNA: TGTGCCAGCAGCCCTGGTCGGACAGGGAACGACTATGGCTACACCTTC; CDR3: CASSPGRTGNDYGYTF
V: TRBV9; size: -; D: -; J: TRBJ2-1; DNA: TGTGCCAGCACCCCCCCCAGTTCCAACAATGAGCAGTTCTTC; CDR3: CASTPPSSNNEQFF
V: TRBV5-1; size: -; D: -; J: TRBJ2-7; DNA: TGCGCCAGCAGCATGACCGGGAGATCGCCCTACGAGCAGTACTTC; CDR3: CASSMTGRSPYEQYF
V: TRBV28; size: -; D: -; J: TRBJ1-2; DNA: TGTGCCAGCAGTTTAGGGGCCGTCACTTTAAATAACTATGGCTACACCTTC; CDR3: CASSLGAVTLNNYGYTF
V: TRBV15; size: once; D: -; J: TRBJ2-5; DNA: TGTGCCACCAGCACCTTATCCACCCAGTACTTC; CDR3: CATSTLSTQYF
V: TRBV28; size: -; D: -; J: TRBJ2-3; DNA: TGTGCCAGCCTACCTCTTACTATAGAAACAGATACGCAGTATTTT; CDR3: CASLPLTIETDTQYF
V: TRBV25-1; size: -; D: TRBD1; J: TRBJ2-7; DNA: TGTGCCAGCAGTTCTCCCGGGACAGGGGGGGGAAACTACGAGCAGTACTTC; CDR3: CASSSPGTGGGNYEQYF
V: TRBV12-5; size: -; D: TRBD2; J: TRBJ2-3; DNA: TGTGCTAGTGGTTTCACGACTAGCGGGAGGGCTTCAGATACGCAGTATTTT; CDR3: CASGFTTSGRASDTQYF
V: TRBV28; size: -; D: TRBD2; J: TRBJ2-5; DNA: TGTGCCAGCAGTTTATTCCTACTAGCGGGGGGGCCCAAAGAGACCCAGTACTTC; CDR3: CASSLFLLAGGPKETQYF
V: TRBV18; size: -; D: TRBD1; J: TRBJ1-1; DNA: TGTGCCAGCTCAACGAACCAGGGGGCGCAGGACACTGAAGCTTTCTTT; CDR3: CASSTNQGAQDTEAFF
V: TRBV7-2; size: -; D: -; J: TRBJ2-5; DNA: TGTGCCAGCAGCTTATCGGGAGAGACCCAGTACTTC; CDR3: CASSLSGETQYF
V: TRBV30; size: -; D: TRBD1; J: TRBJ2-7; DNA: TGTGCCTGGAGACAAGCTCCGGGACAGGGAAATTACGAGCAGTACTTC; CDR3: CAWRQAPGQGNYEQYF
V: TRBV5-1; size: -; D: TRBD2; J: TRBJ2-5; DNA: TGCGCCAGCAGCTTCGGACTAGCGGGATACGAGACCCAGTACTTC; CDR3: CASSFGLAGYETQYF
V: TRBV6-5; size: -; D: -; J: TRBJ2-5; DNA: TGTGCCAGCAGTTACTCGTTGGGCAGAGAGACCCAGTACTTC; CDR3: CASSYSLGRETQYF
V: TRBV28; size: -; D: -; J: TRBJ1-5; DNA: TGTGCCAGCAGTTTTGGGGCCAATCAGCCCCAGCATTTT; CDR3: CASSFGANQPQHF
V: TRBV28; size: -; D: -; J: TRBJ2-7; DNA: TGTGCCAGCAGACTAAATTGGGTCTCCTACGAGCAGTACTTC; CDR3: CASRLNWVSYEQYF
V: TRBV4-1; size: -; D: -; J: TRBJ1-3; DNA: TGCGCCAGCAGCCAACTTGTGGGACAAAAGCCTATCTCTGGAAACACCATATATTTT; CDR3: CASSQLVGQKPISGNTIYF
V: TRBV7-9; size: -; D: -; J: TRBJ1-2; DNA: TGTGCCAGCAGCTACGGGGGTGTCAACTATGGCTACACCTTC; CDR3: CASSYGGVNYGYTF
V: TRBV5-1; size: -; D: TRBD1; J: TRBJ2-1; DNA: TGCGCCAGCAGCTTGGTGCGGGGGACAGGGGCGACCTACAATGAGCAGTTCTTC; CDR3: CASSLVRGTGATYNEQFF
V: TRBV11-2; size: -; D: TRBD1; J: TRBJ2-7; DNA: TGTGCCAGCAGCTTAATCTCCGGACAGGGATTGTACGAGCAGTACTTC; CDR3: CASSLISGQGLYEQYF
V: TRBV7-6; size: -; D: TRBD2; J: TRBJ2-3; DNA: TGTGCCAGCAGCTCCGACCTGACTAGCGGGGCCACAGATACGCAGTATTTT; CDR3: CASSSDLTSGATDTQYF
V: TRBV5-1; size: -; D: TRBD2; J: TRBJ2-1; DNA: TGCGCCAGCCGTGCCGGGGGGGCCCTTAGTGAGCAGTTCTTC; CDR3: CASRAGGALSEQFF
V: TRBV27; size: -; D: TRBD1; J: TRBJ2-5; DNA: TGTGCCAGCAGCGTGCTCCCGGGACAGGGGGAGGAGACCCAGTACTTC; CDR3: CASSVLPGQGEETQYF
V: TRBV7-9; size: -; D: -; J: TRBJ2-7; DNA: TGTGCCAGCGGCGCAGCGGGTCGACCGGACGAGCAGTACTTC; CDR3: CASGAAGRPDEQYF
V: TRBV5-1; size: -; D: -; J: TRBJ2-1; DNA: TGCGCCAGCAGCTCGCCTCCCCAACTACAGTTCTTC; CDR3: CASSSPPQLQFF
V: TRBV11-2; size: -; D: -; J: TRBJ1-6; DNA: TGTGCCAGCAGCCGGGAAGGGGCAGGGGTTAATTCACCCCTCCACTTT; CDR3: CASSREGAGVNSPLHF
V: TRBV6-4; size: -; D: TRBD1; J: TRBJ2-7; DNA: TGTGCCAGCAGTGAGGGACAGAACTACGAGCAGTACTTC; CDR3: CASSEGQNYEQYF
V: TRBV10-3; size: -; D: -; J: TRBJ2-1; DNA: TGTGCCACCCGGCCGATATCGACGGTGTCGGGTGAGCAGTTCTTC; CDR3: CATRPISTVSGEQFF
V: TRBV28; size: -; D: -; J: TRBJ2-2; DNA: TGTGCCAGTCACCGCCCGATCGGGTATCCCGGGGAGCTGTTTTTT; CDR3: CASHRPIGYPGELFF
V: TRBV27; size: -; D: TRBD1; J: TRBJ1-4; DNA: TGTGCCAGCAGTTTAACAGGGGTGGGAAAACTGTTTTTT; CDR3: CASSLTGVGKLFF
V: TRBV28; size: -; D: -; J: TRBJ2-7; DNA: TGTGCCAGCAGTTTATCAGGAATCTACGAGCAGTACTTC; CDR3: CASSLSGIYEQYF
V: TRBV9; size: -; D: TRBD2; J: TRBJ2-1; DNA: TGTGCCAGCAGCGCGAGCGGGGGGGCCATCAATGAGCAGTTCTTC; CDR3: CASSASGGAINEQFF
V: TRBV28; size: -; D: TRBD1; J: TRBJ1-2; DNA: TGTGCCAGCAGTAAACAGGGGACCCTTAACTATGGCTACACCTTC; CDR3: CASSKQGTLNYGYTF
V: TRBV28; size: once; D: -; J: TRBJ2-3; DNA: TGTGCCAGCAGTTGGGGCCTAGTCAAACCTGCGCAGTATTTT; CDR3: CASSWGLVKPAQYF
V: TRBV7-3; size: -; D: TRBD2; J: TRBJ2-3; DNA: TGTGCCAGCAGCCGGACTAGCGGGAGGGCAGATACGCAGTATTTT; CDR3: CASSRTSGRADTQYF
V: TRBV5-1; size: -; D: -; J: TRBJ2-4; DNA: TGCGCCAGCAGCAAGGGAGGGGGGGGACACAACATTCAGTACTTC; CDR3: CASSKGGGGHNIQYF
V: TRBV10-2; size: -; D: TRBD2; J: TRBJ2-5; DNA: TGCGCCAGCAGCGGCCTGGGACTAGATAAAGAGACCCAGTACTTC; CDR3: CASSGLGLDKETQYF
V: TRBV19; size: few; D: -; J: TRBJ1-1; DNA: TGTGCCAGTAGTATGGGCGGGCAGAGGGCTTTCTTT; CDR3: CASSMGGQRAFF
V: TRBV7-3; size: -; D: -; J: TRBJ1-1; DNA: TGTGCCAGCAGCCTGGCCAGTACCCATGAAGCTTTCTTT; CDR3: CASSLASTHEAFF
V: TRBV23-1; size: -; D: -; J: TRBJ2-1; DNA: TGCGCCAGCAGTCAATGCCCCAACGGGAGATTTAGGAATGAGCAGTTCTTC; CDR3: CASSQCPNGRFRNEQFF
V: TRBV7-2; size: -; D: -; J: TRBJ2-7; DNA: TGTGCCAGCAGCTTCTACAACTACTACGAGCAGTACTTC; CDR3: CASSFYNYYEQYF
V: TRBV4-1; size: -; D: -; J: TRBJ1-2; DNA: TGCGCCAGCAGCCAAGACAGGGACTATGGCTACACCTTC; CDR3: CASSQDRDYGYTF
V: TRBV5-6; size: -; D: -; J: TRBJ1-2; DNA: TGTGCCAGCAGCCGTGGCCCCCTCGAGGAGCGGGGCTACACCTTC; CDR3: CASSRGPLEERGYTF